The T cell receptor beta chain described here comes from a study of blood T cells in healthy people across ages (dated by TCRdb to 2014 to 2015). Study-level background: In model experiments, roughly one uniquely barcoded TCR beta cDNA molecule per two T cells was captured by template switching. To track age-related changes in TCR beta repertoire diversity, the study relied on deep sequencing normalized with unique cDNA molecular identifiers. Four age groups were formed from the donors: young (average approximately 17 years), middle-aged (approximately 42), aged (around 68) and long-lived (less than 85). To avoid experimental bias, donors of different ages were distributed randomly across sequencing lanes. The study analyzed two additional independent replicas of 1 million unique cDNA reads from the same blood draw for two donors, one aged 18 to 30 and one aged 80 or older. Points the paper makes about the study in general: Compared with the aged group, the long-lived group had more naive CD4+ T cells, fewer expanded clones and increased TCR diversity, a pattern suggesting age selection. Conclusive comparison of naive and antigen-experienced compartments was prevented by the profiling of bulk unsorted PBMCs. Observed TCR beta diversity per million T cells fell roughly linearly with age, and a significant reduction was already apparent by age roughly 41. Total diversity estimates from one million sequenced T cells were considered lower bounds and underestimates. Because the CMV infection status of the donors was unknown, age-related changes in expanded clonotypes may potentially have been confounded. There was a strong correlation between observed TCR beta diversity and the percentage of naive T cells measured by flow cytometry.

The protocol used for the library was 5' RACE. The second PCR ran for roughly 7 to 11 cycles and used a J-beta primer mix along with a sample-barcoded 5' primer. Each TCR beta cDNA molecule received a unique molecular identifier from a template-switch 5' adaptor carrying 12 random nucleotides. Each sample yielded at least 2.5 million CDR3-containing paired-end reads. All of the RNA was converted into first-strand cDNA using the Mint cDNA synthesis kit, with a TRBC-specific oligonucleotide serving as the primer. Following uracil-DNA glycosylase treatment, all cDNA underwent a first 18-cycle PCR with the universal primers M1SS and BC2_uni_R. The authors' pipeline ran thus. For normalization, 1 million high-quality reads were randomly selected from each sample, with every read carrying a distinct molecular identifier. Reads with shared molecular identifiers were discarded instead of being binned into consensus sequences. MiTCR, run with a Q25 quality threshold and the strictest error-elimination algorithm, handled CDR3 identification, clonotype clustering and error correction. A nonparametric unseen species model using Euler transformation provided a lower-bound estimate of total TCR beta diversity. TCRdb ran its own pipeline on the public reads, namely fastp trimming at Q25 and MiXCR clone calling, and kept in-frame beta chains. Rows with one shared CDR3 protein collapse into an entry with the most common genes and DNA. The authors' filters were not applied to this entry. For this sample the table gives 1.8 million or so distinct CDR3 sequences, of which approximately 40% were detected only once. 20% to 25% of the sample goes to the ten largest clones.

CDR1 and CDR2 were assigned from the germline V gene (reference sequence) as DFQATT and SNEGSKA. Unmatched junction bases come to 5, with V trimmed by 8 bases and J by 6 bases. There are 11 amino acids in the CDR3, from cysteine to phenylalanine inclusive. Only CDR3 DNA remains: 33 bases, in frame from the first base. Regarding this clonotype: This receptor's antigen is unknown. It has no much larger one-base neighbor in the sample; base qualities were not kept.

The donors were 40 or so Caucasian individuals from Russia, aged 6 to 90 years, who were systemically healthy. Ten milliliters of peripheral blood were drawn from each donor into EDTA-treated Vacutainer tubes. Ficoll-Paque density-gradient centrifugation was used to isolate PBMCs, with at least 7 million per sample. Trizol reagent was used to extract total RNA from PBMCs, with at least 5 micrograms per sample. Naive CD45RAhigh/CD27high T cell percentages were measured by flow cytometry on a PBMC aliquot from every donor. The receptor was isolated from a human donor in good health. The sample comprised blood. The V and J segments used are TRBV20-1 and TRBJ1-2, and TRBD1 aligns with 8 junction nucleotides. The CDR3 protein: CSTDRGNGYTF. Here is the DNA: TGCAGTACCGACAGGGGTAATGGCTACACCTTC.